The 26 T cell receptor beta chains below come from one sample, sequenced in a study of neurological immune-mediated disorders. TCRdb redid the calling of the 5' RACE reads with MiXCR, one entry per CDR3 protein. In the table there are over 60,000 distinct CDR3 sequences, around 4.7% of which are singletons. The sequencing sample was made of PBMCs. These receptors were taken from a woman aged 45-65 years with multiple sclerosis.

In DNA form, the CDR3 reads TGTGCCAGCAGCTTACCCGGGACAGGGTTCTCCTACGAGCAGTACGTC. This codes for CASSLPGTGFSYEQYV. J is TRBJ2-7 and V is TRBV11-3; 9 positions match TRBD1. The CDR3 length is 16 residues. J gave up 0 bases and V 2 bases, and 5 bases lay outside the gene matches. The germline CDR1 and CDR2 sequences are SGHNT and YENEEA.

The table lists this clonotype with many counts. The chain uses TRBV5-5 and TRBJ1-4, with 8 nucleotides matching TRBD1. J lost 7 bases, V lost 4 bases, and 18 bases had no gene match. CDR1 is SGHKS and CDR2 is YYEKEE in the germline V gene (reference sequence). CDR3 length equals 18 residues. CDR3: CASSTTGTGEGFSEKLFF. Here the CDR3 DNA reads TGTGCCAGCAGCACGACCGGGACAGGAGAAGGATTTTCTGAAAAACTGTTTTTT.

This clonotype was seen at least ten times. The CDR3 DNA reads as TGTGCCAGCAGCCTGACAGCGAACACCGGGGAGCTGTTTTTT. This translates into CASSLTANTGELFF. The gene calls are TRBV6-5 and TRBJ2-2; a weak D match, TRBD1 (5 bases). CDR3 length: 14 residues. Deletions cut 6 bases from V and 0 bases from J, with 8 bases between. CDR1 MNHEY and CDR2 SVGAGI come from the germline V gene.

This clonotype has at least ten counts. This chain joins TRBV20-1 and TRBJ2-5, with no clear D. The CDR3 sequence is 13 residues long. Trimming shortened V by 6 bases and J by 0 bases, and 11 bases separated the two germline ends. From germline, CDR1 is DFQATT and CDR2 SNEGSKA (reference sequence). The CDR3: CSAMFAYQETQYF. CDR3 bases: TGCAGTGCCATGTTCGCGTACCAAGAGACCCAGTACTTC.

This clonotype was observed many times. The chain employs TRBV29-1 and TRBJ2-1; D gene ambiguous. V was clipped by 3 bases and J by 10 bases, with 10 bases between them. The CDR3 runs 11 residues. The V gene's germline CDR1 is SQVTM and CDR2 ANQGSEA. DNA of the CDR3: TGCAGCGTTGAGACCCCCGGGGAGCAGTTCTTC. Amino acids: CSVETPGEQFF.

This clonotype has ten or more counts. DNA of the CDR3: TGTGCCAGCAGCTTAGACGGCCATGGGGGTGAAAAACTGTTTTTT. This sequence encodes CASSLDGHGGEKLFF. The chain links TRBV7-6 to TRBJ1-4; perhaps TRBD1 as D (5 bases). V was clipped by 1 base and J by 7 bases, with 13 bases between them. The CDR3 is 15 residues long. The germline V gene has CDR1 SGHVS and CDR2 FNYEAQ.

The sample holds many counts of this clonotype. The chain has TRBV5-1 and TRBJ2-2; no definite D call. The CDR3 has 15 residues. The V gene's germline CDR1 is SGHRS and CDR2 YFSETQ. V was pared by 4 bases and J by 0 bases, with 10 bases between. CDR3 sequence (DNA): TGCGCCAGCAGCACCGGCCCGTCGAACACCGGGGAGCTGTTTTTT. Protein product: CASSTGPSNTGELFF.

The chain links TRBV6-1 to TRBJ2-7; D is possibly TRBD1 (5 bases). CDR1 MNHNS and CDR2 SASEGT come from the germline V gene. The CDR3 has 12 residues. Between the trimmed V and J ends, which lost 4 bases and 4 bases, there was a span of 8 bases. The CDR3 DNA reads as TGTGCCAGCAGTGTCGACAGATACGAGCAGTACTTC. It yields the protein CASSVDRYEQYF.

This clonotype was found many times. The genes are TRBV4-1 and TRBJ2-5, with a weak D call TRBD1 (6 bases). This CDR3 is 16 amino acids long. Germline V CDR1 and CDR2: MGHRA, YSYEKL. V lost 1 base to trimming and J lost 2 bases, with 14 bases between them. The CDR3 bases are TGCGCCAGCAGCCAAGTTAGGGACACTAGTCAAGAGACCCAGTACTTC. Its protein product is CASSQVRDTSQETQYF.

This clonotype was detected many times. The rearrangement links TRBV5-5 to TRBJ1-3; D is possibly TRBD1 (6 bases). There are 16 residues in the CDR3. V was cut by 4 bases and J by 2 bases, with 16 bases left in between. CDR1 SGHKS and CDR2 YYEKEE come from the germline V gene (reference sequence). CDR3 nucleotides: TGTGCCAGCAGCCGGACAGCTATGAATCCTGGAAACACCATATATTTT. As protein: CASSRTAMNPGNTIYF.

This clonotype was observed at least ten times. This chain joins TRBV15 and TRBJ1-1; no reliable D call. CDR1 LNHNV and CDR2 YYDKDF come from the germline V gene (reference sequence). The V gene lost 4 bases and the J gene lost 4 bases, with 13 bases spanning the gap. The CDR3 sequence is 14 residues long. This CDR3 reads CATSTTLGITEAFF. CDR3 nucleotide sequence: TGTGCCACCAGCACAACCCTGGGAATCACTGAAGCTTTCTTT.

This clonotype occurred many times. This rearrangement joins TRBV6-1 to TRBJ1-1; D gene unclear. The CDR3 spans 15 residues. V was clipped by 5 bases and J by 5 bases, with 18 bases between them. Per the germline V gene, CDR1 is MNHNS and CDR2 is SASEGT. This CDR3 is CASSPPGPRETEAFF. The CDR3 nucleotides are TGTGCCAGCAGTCCTCCGGGTCCGAGGGAAACTGAAGCTTTCTTT.

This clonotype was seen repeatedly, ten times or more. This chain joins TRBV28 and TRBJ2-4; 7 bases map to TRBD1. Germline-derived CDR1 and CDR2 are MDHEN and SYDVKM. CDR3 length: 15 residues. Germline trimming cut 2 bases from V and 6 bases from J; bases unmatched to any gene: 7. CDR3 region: CASSLLGTAANIQYF. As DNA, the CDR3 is TGTGCCAGCAGTTTACTCGGGACAGCAGCAAACATTCAGTACTTC.

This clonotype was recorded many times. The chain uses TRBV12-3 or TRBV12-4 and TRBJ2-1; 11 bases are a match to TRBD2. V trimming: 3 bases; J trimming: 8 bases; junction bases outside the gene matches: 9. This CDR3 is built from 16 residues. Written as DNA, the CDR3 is TGTGCCAGCAGTTTGGGTAGCGGGGGGGATATTTATGAGCAGTTCTTC. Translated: CASSLGSGGDIYEQFF.

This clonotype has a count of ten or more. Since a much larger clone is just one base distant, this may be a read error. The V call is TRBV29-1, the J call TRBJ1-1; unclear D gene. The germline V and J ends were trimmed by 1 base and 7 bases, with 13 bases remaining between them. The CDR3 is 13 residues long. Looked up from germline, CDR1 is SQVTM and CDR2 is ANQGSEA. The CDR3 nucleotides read TGCAGCGTTGAAGGCAAGGCCACACTTGAAGCTTTCTTT. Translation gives CSVEGKATLEAFF.

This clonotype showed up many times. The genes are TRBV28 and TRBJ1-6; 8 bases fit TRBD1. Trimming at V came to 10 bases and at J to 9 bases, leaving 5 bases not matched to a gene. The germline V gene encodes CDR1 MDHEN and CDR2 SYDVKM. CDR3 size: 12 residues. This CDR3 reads CATGQGSSPLHF. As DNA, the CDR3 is TGTGCCACCGGACAGGGTAGTTCACCCCTCCACTTT.

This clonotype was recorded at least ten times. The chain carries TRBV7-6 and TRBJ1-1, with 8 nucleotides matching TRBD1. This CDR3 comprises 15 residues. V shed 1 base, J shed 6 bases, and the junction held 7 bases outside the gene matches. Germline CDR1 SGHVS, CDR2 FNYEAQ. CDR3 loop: CASSLGTGYTAEAFF. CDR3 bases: TGTGCCAGCAGCTTAGGGACAGGGTATACCGCTGAAGCTTTCTTT.

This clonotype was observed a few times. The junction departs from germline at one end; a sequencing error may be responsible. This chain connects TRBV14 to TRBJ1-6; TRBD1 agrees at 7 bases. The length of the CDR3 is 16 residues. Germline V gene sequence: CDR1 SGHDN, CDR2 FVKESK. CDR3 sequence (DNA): TGTGCCAGCAGCGCAAGAGTGTGGACAGGCAATTCACCCCTACACTTT. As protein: CASSARVWTGNSPLHF.

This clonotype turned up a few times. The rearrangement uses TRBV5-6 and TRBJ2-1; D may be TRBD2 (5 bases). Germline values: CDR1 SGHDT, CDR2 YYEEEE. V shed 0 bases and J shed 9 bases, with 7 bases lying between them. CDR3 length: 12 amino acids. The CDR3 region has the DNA TGTGCCAGCAGCTTGGCCGGGGTTGAGCAGTTCTTC. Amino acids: CASSLAGVEQFF.

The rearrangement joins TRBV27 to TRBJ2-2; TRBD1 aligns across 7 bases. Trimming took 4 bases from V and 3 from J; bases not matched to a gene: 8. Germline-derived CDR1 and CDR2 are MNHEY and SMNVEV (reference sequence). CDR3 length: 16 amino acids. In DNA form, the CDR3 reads TGTGCCAGCAGTTGGGACAGAGCCGGGGACACCGGGGAGCTGTTTTTT. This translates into CASSWDRAGDTGELFF.

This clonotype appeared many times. The CDR3, as DNA: TGTGCCAGCAGTCCCGGGGGGATGAACAATGAGCAGTTCTTC. Translated, it gives CASSPGGMNNEQFF. The V call is TRBV6-2 or TRBV6-3, the J call TRBJ2-1; TRBD2 agrees at 7 bases. V lost 5 bases to trimming and J lost 5 bases; unmatched junction nucleotides: 6. Germline lookup yields CDR1 MNHEY and CDR2 SVGEGT. This CDR3 region has 14 residues.

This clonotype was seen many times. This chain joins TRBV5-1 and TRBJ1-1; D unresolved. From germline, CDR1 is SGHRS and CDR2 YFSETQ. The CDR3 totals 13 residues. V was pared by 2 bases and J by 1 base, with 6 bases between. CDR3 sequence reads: CASSLQSNTEAFF. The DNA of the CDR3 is TGCGCCAGCAGCTTACAGTCGAACACTGAAGCTTTCTTT.

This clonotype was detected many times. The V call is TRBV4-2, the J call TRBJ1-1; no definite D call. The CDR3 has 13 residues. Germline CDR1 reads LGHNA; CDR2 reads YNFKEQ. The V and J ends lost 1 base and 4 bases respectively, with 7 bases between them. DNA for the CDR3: TGTGCCAGCAGCCAAGGAACCAGCACTGAAGCTTTCTTT. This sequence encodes CASSQGTSTEAFF.

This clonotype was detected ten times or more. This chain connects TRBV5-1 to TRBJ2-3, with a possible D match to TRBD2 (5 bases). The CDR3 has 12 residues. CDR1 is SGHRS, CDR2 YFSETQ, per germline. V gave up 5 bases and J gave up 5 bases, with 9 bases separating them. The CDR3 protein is CASRNGGDTQYF. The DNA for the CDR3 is TGCGCCAGCAGGAATGGAGGAGATACGCAGTATTTT.

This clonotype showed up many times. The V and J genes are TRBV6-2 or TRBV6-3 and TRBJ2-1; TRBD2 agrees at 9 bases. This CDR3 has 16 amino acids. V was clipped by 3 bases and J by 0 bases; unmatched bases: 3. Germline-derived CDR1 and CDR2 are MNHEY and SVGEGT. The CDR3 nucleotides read TGTGCCAGCAGTTATAAGCGGGGGGACTCCTACAATGAGCAGTTCTTC. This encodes CASSYKRGDSYNEQFF.

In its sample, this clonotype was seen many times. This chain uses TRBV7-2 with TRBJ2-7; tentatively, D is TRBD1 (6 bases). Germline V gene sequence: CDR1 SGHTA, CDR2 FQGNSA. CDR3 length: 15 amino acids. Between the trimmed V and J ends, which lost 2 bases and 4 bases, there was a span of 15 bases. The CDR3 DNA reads TGTGCCAGCAGCTTAAATGTAGGGGGATTGTACGAGCAGTACGTC. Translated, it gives CASSLNVGGLYEQYV.